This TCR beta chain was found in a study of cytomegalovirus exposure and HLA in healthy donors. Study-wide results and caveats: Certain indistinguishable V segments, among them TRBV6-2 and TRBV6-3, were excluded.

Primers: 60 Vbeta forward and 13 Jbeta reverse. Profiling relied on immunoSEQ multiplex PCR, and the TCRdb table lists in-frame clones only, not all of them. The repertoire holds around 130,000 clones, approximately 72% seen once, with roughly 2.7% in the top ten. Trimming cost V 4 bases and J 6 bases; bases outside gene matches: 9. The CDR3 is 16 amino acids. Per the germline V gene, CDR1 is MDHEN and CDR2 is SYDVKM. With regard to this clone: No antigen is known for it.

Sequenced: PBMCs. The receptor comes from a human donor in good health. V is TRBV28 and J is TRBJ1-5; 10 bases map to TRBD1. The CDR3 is CASSSGTGVWFQPQHF. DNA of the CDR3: TGTGCCAGCAGTTCCGGGACAGGGGTTTGGTTTCAGCCCCAGCATTTT.